Sequencing of this T cell receptor beta chain was carried out in a study of blood T cell repertoires in COVID-19. Study-level background: Collection of acute and convalescent COVID-19 samples took place in the United States, Italy and Spain. T cells, B-cell-depleted T cells, or PBMCs supplied cDNA or gDNA.

CDR1 and CDR2 (germline): SGDLS, YYNGEE. The CDR3 has 16 residues. Trimming took 4 bases from V and 2 from J; bases not matched to a gene: 7. Authors' analysis steps: For nucleated cells, counts were estimated from reference gene primer amplification. Measured with immunoSEQ multiplex PCR; TCRdb has only the in-frame clones, and not every one. Clonal size and the V and J genes are those of that table, whereas D and trimming came from the DNA. The sample lists 110,000 to 150,000 clones, approximately 80% occurring once. Sequencing was performed on peripheral blood. The clonotype was recovered from a human donor in a cohort sampled during active COVID-19. This chain joins TRBV9 and TRBJ2-1; 9 bases fit TRBD2. The CDR3 nucleotides read TGTGCCAGCAGCCATAGCGGGAGTCGGACCTACAATGAGCAGTTCTTC. It codes for CASSHSGSRTYNEQFF.